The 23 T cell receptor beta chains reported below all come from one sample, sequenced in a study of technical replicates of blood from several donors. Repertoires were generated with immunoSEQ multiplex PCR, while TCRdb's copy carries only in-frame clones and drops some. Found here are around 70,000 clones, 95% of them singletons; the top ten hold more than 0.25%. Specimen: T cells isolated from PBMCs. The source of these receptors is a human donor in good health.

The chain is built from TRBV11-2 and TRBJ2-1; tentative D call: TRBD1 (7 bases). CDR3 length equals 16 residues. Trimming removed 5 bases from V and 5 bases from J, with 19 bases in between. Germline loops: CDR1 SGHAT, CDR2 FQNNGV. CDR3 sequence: CASSLLGAGGHNEQFF. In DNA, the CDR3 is TGTGCCAGCAGCCTCCTAGGTGCAGGGGGGCACAATGAGCAGTTCTTC.

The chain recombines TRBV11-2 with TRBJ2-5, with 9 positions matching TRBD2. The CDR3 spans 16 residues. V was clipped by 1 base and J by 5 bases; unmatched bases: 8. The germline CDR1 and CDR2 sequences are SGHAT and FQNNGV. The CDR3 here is CASSLGPAGGMETQYF. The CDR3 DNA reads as TGTGCCAGCAGCTTAGGGCCAGCGGGGGGCATGGAGACCCAGTACTTC.

CDR3: CASSHDRVLSLNTEAFF. CDR3 bases: TGTGCCAGCAGCCACGACAGGGTTCTTTCCCTGAACACTGAAGCTTTCTTT. J is TRBJ1-1 and V is TRBV5-8; 7 bases are a match to TRBD1. Germline values: CDR1 SGHTS, CDR2 YDEGEE. V trimming: 4 bases; J trimming: 0 bases; junction bases outside the gene matches: 12. This CDR3 has 17 residues. Looking up the rest from reference TRBV5-8 and TRBJ1-1 gives the full variable domain: EAGVTQSPTHLIKTRGQQATLRCSPISGHTSVYWYQQALGLGLQFLLWYDEGEERNRGNFPPRFSGRQFPNYSSELNVNALELEDSALYLCASSHDRVLSLNTEAFFGQGTRLTVV.

The CDR3 spells CASRQGNNEQFF. The DNA of the CDR3 is TGTGCCAGTAGACAGGGGAACAATGAGCAGTTCTTC. The gene calls are TRBV19 and TRBJ2-1, with 7 positions matching TRBD1. Germline CDR1 reads LNHDA; CDR2 reads SQIVND (reference sequence). This CDR3 has 12 amino acids. Trimming cost V 6 bases and J 5 bases; bases outside gene matches: 1. The complete variable domain, with remaining parts taken from reference TRBV19 and TRBJ2-1, reads DGGITQSPKYLFRKEGQNVTLSCEQNLNHDAMYWYRQDPGQGLRLIYYSQIVNDFQKGDIAEGYSVSREKKESFPLTVTSAQKNPTAFYLCASRQGNNEQFFGPGTRLTVL.

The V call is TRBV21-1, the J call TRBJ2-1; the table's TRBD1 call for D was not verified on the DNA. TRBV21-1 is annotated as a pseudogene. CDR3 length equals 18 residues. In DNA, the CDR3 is TGTGCCAGCAGCAAGGTGTCTAGGGGCAGGGGGCGTCCCCATGAGCAGTTCTTC. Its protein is CASSKVSRGRGRPHEQFF.

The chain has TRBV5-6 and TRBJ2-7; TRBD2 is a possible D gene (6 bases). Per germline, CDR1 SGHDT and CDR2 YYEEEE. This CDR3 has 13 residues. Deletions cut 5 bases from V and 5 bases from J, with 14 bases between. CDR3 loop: CASSRDFPHEQYF. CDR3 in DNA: TGTGCCAGCAGTCGGGACTTCCCCCACGAGCAGTACTTC.

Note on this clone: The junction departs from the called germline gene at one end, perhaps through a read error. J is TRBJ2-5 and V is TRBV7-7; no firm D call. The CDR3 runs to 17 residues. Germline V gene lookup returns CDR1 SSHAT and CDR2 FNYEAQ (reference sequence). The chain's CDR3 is CASSSIADPAGQETQYF. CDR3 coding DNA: TGTGCTAGCAGCTCCATAGCCGACCCCGCCGGACAAGAGACCCAGTACTTC.

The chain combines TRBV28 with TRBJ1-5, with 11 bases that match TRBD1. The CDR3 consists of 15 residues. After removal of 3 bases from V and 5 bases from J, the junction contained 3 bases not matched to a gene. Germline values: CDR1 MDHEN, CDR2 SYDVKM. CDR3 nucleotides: TGTGCCAGCAGTTTCGGGACAGGGGGTCATCAGCCCCAGCATTTT. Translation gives CASSFGTGGHQPQHF.

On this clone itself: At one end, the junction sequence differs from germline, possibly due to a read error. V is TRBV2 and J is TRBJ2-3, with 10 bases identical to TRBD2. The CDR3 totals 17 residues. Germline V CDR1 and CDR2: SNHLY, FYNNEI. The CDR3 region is CASSSGRASGRSDTQYF. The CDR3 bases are TGTGCCAGCAGTAGCGGGAGGGCGTCTGGGCGTTCAGATACACAGTATTTT.

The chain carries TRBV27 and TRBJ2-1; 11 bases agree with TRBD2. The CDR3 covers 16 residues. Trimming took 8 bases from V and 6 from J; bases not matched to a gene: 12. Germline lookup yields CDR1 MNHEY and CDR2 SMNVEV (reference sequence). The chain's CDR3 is CASRKTSGSPRNEQFF. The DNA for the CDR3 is TGTGCCAGCCGAAAAACTAGCGGGAGTCCCCGCAATGAGCAGTTCTTC.

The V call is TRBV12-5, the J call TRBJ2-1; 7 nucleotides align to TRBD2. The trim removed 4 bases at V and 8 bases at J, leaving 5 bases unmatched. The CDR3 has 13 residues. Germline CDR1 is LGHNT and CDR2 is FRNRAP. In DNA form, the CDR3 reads TGTGCTAGTGGTTCGGGGAGGGGAGATGAGCAGTTCTTC. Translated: CASGSGRGDEQFF. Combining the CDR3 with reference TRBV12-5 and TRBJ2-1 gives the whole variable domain DARVTQTPRHKVTEMGQEVTMRCQPILGHNTVFWYRQTMMQGLELLAYFRNRAPLDDSGMPKDRFSAEMPDATLATLKIQPSEPRDSAVYFCASGSGRGDEQFFGPGTRLTVL.

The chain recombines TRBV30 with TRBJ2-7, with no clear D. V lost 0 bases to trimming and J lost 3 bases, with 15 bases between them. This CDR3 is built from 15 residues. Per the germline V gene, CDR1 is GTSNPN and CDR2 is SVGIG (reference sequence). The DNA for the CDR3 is TGTGCCTGGAGTGTAATGGCAGGTCTCCTCTACGAGCAGTACTTC. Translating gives CAWSVMAGLLYEQYF.

The chain's CDR3 is CASSLDSQETQYF. The CDR3 DNA sequence: TGTGCCAGCAGCTTGGACAGTCAAGAGACCCAGTACTTC. The chain carries TRBV5-6 and TRBJ2-5, with D hard to call. This CDR3 has 13 residues. The ends were cut back, 0 bases at V and 2 bases at J, with 5 bases in the middle. Germline CDR1 SGHDT, CDR2 YYEEEE. The full variable domain, with the rest looked up from reference TRBV5-6 and TRBJ2-5, is DAGVTQSPTHLIKTRGQQVTLRCSPKSGHDTVSWYQQALGQGPQFIFQYYEEEERQRGNFPDRFSGHQFPNYSSELNVNALLLGDSALYLCASSLDSQETQYFGPGTRLLVL.

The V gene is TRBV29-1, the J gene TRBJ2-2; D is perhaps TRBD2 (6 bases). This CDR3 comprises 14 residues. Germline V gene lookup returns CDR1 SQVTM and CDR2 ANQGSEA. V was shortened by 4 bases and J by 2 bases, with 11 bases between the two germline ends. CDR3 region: CSVVRGRNTGELFF. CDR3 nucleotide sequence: TGCAGCGTTGTACGGGGGAGAAACACCGGGGAGCTGTTTTTT.

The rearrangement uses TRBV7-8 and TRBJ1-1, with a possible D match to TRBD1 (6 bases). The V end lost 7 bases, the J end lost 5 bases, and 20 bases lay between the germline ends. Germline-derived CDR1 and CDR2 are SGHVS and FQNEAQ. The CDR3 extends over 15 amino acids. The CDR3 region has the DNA TGTGCCAGCAAACAATTGGGGGGGCGCTGGACTGAAGCTTTCTTT. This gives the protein CASKQLGGRWTEAFF.

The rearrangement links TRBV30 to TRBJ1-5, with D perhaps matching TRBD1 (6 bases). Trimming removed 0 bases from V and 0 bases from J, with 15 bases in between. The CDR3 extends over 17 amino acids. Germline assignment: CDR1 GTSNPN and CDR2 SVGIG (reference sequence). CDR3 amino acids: CAWSVLRAGDSNQPQHF. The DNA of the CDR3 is TGTGCCTGGAGTGTGTTAAGGGCAGGGGATAGCAATCAGCCCCAGCATTTT. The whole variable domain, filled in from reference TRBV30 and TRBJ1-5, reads SQTIHQWPATLVQPVGSPLSLECTVEGTSNPNLYWYRQAAGRGLQLLFYSVGIGQISSEVPQNLSASRPQDRQFILSSKKLLLSDSGFYLCAWSVLRAGDSNQPQHFGDGTRLSIL.

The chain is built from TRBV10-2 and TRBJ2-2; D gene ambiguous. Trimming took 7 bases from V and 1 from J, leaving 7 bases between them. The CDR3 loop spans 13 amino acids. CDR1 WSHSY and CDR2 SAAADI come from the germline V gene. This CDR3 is CASKPENTGELFF. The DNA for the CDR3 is TGCGCCAGCAAGCCTGAGAACACCGGGGAGCTGTTTTTT.

For the CDR3, the DNA is TGTGCCAGCAGTCTCGTAGGAGATCAGCATTTT. It encodes CASSLVGDQHF. The V gene is TRBV6-1, the J gene TRBJ1-5; D not resolved. The V and J ends lost 5 bases and 13 bases respectively, with 12 bases between them. The CDR3 is 11 residues long. CDR1 and CDR2 from the germline V gene are MNHNS and SASEGT.

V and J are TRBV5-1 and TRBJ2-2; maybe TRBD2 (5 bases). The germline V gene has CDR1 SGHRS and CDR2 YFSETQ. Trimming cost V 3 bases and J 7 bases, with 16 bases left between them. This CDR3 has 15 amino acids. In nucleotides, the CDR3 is TGCGCCAGCAGCTCCCTAAGTCGGGCGGGCGGGGAGCTGTTTTTT. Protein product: CASSSLSRAGGELFF.

As DNA, the CDR3 is TGTGCCAGCAGGCTTACAGGGGGCACTGAGCAGTTCTTC. It translates to CASRLTGGTEQFF. This rearrangement joins TRBV5-8 to TRBJ2-1, with 9 bases matching TRBD1. Germline trimming cut 5 bases from V and 9 bases from J; bases unmatched to any gene: 6. The CDR3 is 13 amino acids. The germline gives CDR1 SGHTS, CDR2 YDEGEE.

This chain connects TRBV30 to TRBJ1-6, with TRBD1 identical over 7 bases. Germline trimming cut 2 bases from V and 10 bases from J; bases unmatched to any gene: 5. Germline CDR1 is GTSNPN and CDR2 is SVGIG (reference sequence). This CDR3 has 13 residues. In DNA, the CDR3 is TGTGCCTGGAGTCTTACAGGGGAGTCACCCCTCCACTTT. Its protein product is CAWSLTGESPLHF. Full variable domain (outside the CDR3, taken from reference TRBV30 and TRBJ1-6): SQTIHQWPATLVQPVGSPLSLECTVEGTSNPNLYWYRQAAGRGLQLLFYSVGIGQISSEVPQNLSASRPQDRQFILSSKKLLLSDSGFYLCAWSLTGESPLHFGNGTRLTVT.

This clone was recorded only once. The CDR3 DNA sequence: TGTGCCAGCAGTTACTCTAAGACTAGTCCCTATGAGCAGTTCTTC. Its protein product is CASSYSKTSPYEQFF. V usage is TRBV6-5 and J usage is TRBJ2-1; D might be TRBD2 (6 bases). The ends were cut back, 0 bases at V and 8 bases at J, with 14 bases in the middle. The CDR3 consists of 15 residues. Germline V gives CDR1 MNHEY, CDR2 SVGAGI.

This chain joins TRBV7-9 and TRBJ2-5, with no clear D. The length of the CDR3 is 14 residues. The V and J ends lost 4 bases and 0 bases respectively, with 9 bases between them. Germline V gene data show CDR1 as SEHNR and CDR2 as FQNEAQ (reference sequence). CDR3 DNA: TGTGCCAGCAGCTCGGGTTCGTACCAAGAGACCCAGTACTTC. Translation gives CASSSGSYQETQYF.